This T cell receptor beta chain was recovered during a study of cytomegalovirus exposure and HLA in healthy donors (dated by TCRdb to between 2016 and 2019). In the study overall: An earlier analysis of a few hundred of the donors reported approximately 260 Gb of sequence data and about 120 million unique TCR beta sequences obtained from about 179 million T cells. Across approximately 420 genotyped donors of the cohort, an average of roughly 250,000 unique TCR beta nucleotide sequences per donor were sequenced, and roughly a sixth of those sequences were non-productive. Typing coverage differed by locus: A, B, C, DRB1 and DQB1 were typed in about 629-630 donors, DQA1 in 500 to 550, DPA1 in some 610, and DPB1 in 472. The study used immunosequencing to profile the T cell repertoires of several hundred subjects and linked those repertoires to cytomegalovirus serostatus. Every repertoire in the discovery cohort had been generated on one and the same sequencing platform. An earlier analysis of nearly 600 of the donors applied high-throughput TCR beta sequencing to assess whether each TCR beta V gene segment acted as functional or pseudogenic. To predict cytomegalovirus infection status, the study brought together high-throughput TCR immunosequencing, statistical association of individual TCRs with disease status, and machine learning. Alongside the repertoire data, information on donor age, sex, ethnicity and CMV serostatus was compiled. Rather than drawing on any new phenotypic data, the later analysis identified candidate immune exposures from TCR beta sequences and the way those sequences occurred across donors. Besides the first cohort of more than 650 subjects, a separate validation cohort made up of roughly 120 different subjects was used. The study was designed to test whether signatures of past pathogen exposure could be identified by cataloging public T cell receptors. An early release covering 500 to 750 HLA-typed donors comprised 250 to 350 gigabases of sequencing data and approximately 80 million unique TCR sequences. Of the 350 to 450 genotyped donors, 75% to 85% were placed in the genetic ancestry cluster associated with self-reported Caucasian donors. In a later genetic analysis, genome-wide SNP genotypes for about 55% of the roughly 700 donors were used, and that subset was treated as a discovery cohort. About five DR-DQ haplotypes were treated as single units for association and clustering because of strong linkage in the cohort. A later analysis re-examined previously published TCR beta repertoires from just over 650 donors and added high-resolution HLA genotyping to investigate patterns of TCR occurrence. HLA typing covered class I and class II loci at four-digit resolution. The study at large found these results: According to a later analysis, parvovirus B19, influenza, CMV and Epstein-Barr virus appeared linked to several top co-occurrence clusters. Strong co-occurrence of HLA alleles, especially DR and DQ, made assigning TCR associations to individual alleles difficult. In a later analysis, most CMV-associated TCR beta chains were found to appear HLA-restricted, with HLA associations seemingly driven largely by CMV exposure. Across donors, most TCR sequences were observed very rarely, whereas some public TCRs were present in many individuals. In a later analysis, HLA-associated TCR beta chains showed more clonal expansion and lower generation probabilities than non-associated chains that were equally common. Because counts were too low, roughly 17 rarely observed V segments, including chromosome 9 orphons, were left out of the earlier analysis of several hundred of the donors. Only TCR beta chains were sequenced in this cohort, and the absence of alpha or paired-chain data limited detectable features. In vitro tests confirmed that a few of the cytomegalovirus-associated TCR beta chains recognize cytomegalovirus antigens. V-gene and J-gene trimming of TCR beta chains was associated with a missense DCLRE1C variant in a later genetic analysis, and the association was replicated in an independent cohort. In a later genetic analysis, fewer N-insertions in productive TCRs were reported among donors in an Asian-associated ancestry cluster than the roughly 640-donor mean. In both the original and validation cohorts, the classifier was reported to diagnose cytomegalovirus status with high specificity and sensitivity. Specific HLA alleles were associated with roughly 16,000 TCR beta sequences at a false discovery rate of 0.05 in a later analysis. It was suggested by the authors that the approach could potentially be generalized to other disease states and immunological phenotypes. A later analysis found that TCR association rates varied across HLA loci, with DRB1 alleles showing the most associated TCRs and HLA-C alleles the fewest. The study listed 164 TCR beta chains as associated with cytomegalovirus. For the cohort, immune exposure information was limited to CMV serostatus. The sequencing pipeline was judged likely to have produced a cluster of highly shared sequence variants as a technical artifact. The presence/absence analyses assumed that sequencing depth was roughly uniform across donors, and that assumption may not be true. A further reported finding was that TCR beta sequences accurately predicted the HLA-A and HLA-B alleles for most subjects in the first cohort. An earlier analysis of some 560 of the donors showed that most TCR beta V segments appeared in productive rearrangements either about 87% or about 30% of the time, which broadly matched IMGT annotations. Correlated functional status among segregating V segments might reflect linkage disequilibrium, but an unknown experimental factor could not be ruled out. HLA typing was unavailable for some donors at each locus, so association tests used only the typed subset.

This clone was observed once. Which antigen it targets is not known. Within one base of it there is no much larger clone, and no base qualities were kept. The cohort consisted of more than 650 healthy bone marrow donors. All cohort members were sampled while nominally healthy, although unrecorded immune exposures were likely present. The donor tested CMV seronegative, placing the donor among the 350 to 400 seronegative members of the cohort. A peripheral blood sample was provided by each donor, and peripheral blood mononuclear cells were used for TCR beta sequencing. Genomic DNA extraction from the blood cell samples was performed with the Qiagen DNeasy Blood Extraction Kit. Library prep was done by the immunoSEQ multiplex PCR assay. For the multiplex PCR, a mixture combining 60 forward primers for TCR Vbeta segments and 13 reverse primers for TCR Jbeta segments was used. The CDR3 region of rearranged TCR beta genes was amplified from genomic DNA with a multiplex PCR assay. On the Illumina HiSeq System, the amplified TCR beta libraries were sequenced as 87-base-pair reads. The published analysis was carried out like this. A later analysis tallied 75 million to 85 million unique TCR beta chains across the 666 repertoires, and 10 million to 11 million of those chains were shared by two or more donors. Raw reads were error-corrected and collapsed into unique sequences by a nearest-neighbor algorithm in which closely related sequences were merged to remove PCR and sequencing errors. To assign V, D and J gene segments, CDR3 sequences were aligned to IMGT reference sequences. For a sequence to be retained, at least a six-nucleotide match to both a V gene segment and a J gene segment was required. A rearrangement was called productive if the CDR3 had no stop codons and remained in frame with V and J, and every other rearrangement was called non-productive. CDR3 was defined by IMGT convention, running from the second conserved V-encoded cysteine to the conserved J-encoded phenylalanine. Sequences without an unambiguous match to a single V gene segment were excluded from the earlier analysis of 500 to 700 of the donors. An earlier analysis of almost 600 of the donors classified V segments as functional when productive rearrangements were above 56.7% and as segregating when the standard deviation between donors was above 5%. To diagnose cytomegalovirus status from the catalog of TCR beta chain sequences, a statistical classification framework was built. In a later analysis, TCR nucleotide sequences were compared against IMGT/GENE-DB human TR gene sequences so that V and J genes could be assigned. The TCRdist pipeline was used in a later analysis to assign CDR3 sequences and most-parsimonious VDJ recombination scenarios. In a later analysis, each TCR beta chain was defined by its CDR3 amino acid sequence together with its V-gene family, and reads without a unique V-gene family were excluded. In a later analysis, a few hundred highly shared, low-generation-probability nucleotide sequences were removed to address suspected cross-contamination and a sequencing artifact. In a later analysis, a clonal expansion index for each public chain was calculated from normalized within-repertoire ranks of inferred template counts. In a later analysis, generation probabilities were computed with a VDJ recombination model fitted to out-of-frame rearrangements, and the resulting probabilities were checked against IGoR. In a later analysis, TCR-TCR, TCR-HLA and TCR-CMV co-occurrence was scored with hypergeometric tests, and a repertoire-size bias correction was applied to TCR pairs. In a later analysis, false discovery rates were estimated by permuting HLA or CMV assignments 20 times. A later analysis grouped co-occurring TCRs with DBSCAN, adding TCRdist sequence similarity when clustering within HLA-allele-positive subsets. For co-occurrence clustering, repertoires with fewer than 30,000 or more than 120,000 public chains were excluded, along with roughly 5 repertoires with anomalous nucleotide sharing. What TCRdb holds here is the immuneACCESS table cut down to in-frame rearrangements. Part of the clones is not present; checked against another copy, under half of the missing clones reflect an unresolved V gene, and the others are unexplained. The V and J calls and clone size were taken over from that table, and D and trimming were inferred from the DNA. The sample yields 200,000 to 250,000 clones; roughly 91% were counted once. The ten largest account for approximately 1% of the sample.

The TCR originated in a woman aged 18 to 35 in good health and CMV-seronegative. Material: PBMCs.

CDR3 region: CASSLPRANTEAFF. The nucleotide sequence reads TGTGCCAGCAGCTTACCCAGGGCTAACACTGAAGCTTTCTTT. The rearrangement joined TRBV7-9 to TRBJ1-1; D gene: possibly TRBD1, on 5 matching bases. Including the terminal cysteine and phenylalanine, the CDR3 comprises 14 residues. Only the CDR3 part of the read is kept: 42 bases, read in frame from the first base. Via the germline V gene (reference sequence), CDR1 is SEHNR and CDR2 FQNEAQ. V is reduced by 2 bases and J by 2 bases, leaving a spacing of 9 bases between them.